This TCR beta chain is from a study of blood T cell repertoires in COVID-19. Looking at the study overall: Acute and convalescent COVID-19 specimens originated in the United States, Italy and Spain. From T cells, B-cell-depleted T cells, or PBMCs came the material, which was cDNA or gDNA.

Seattle researchers signed up patients amid active infection and tracked them longitudinally. Authors' methods: How many nucleated cells were present was estimated from reference gene primer amplification. Profiling relied on immunoSEQ multiplex PCR, and the TCRdb table lists in-frame clones only, not all of them. V and J calls and clone size are those listed in that table; D and trimming were worked out from the DNA. The sample holds fewer than 250,000 clones, approximately 90% seen once. V lost 6 bases and J 0 bases, leaving 8 bases between the germline ends. Germline-derived CDR1 and CDR2 are LNHDA and SQIVND (reference sequence). CDR3 length equals 13 residues.

This sequence joins TRBV19 and TRBJ1-1, with a weak D call TRBD1 (5 bases). The receptor was derived from a man aged 25 to 40 with COVID-19, enrolled during active disease. Sequenced input: peripheral blood. The CDR3 here is CASRGALNTEAFF. DNA of the CDR3: TGTGCCAGTAGAGGGGCCCTGAACACTGAAGCTTTCTTT.